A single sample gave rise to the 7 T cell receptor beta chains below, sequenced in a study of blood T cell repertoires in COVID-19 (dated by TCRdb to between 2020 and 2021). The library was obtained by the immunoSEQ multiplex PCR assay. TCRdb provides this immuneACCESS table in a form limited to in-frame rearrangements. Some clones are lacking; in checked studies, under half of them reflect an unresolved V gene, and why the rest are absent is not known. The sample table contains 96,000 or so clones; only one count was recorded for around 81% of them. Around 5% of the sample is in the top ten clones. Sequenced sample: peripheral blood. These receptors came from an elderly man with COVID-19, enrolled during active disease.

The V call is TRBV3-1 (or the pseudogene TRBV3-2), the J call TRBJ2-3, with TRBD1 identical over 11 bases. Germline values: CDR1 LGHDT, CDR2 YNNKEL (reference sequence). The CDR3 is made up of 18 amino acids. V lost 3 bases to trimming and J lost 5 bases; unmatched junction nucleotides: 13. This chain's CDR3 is CASSHAQDRDRGKDTQYF. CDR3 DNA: TGTGCCAGCAGCCACGCACAAGACCGGGACAGGGGGAAAGATACGCAGTATTTT.

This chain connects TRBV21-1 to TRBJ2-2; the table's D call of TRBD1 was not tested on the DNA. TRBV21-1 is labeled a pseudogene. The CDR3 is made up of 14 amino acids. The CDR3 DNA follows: TGTGCCAGCAGCAAAGGGTGGGCCACCGGGGAGCTGTTTTTT. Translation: CASSKGWATGELFF.

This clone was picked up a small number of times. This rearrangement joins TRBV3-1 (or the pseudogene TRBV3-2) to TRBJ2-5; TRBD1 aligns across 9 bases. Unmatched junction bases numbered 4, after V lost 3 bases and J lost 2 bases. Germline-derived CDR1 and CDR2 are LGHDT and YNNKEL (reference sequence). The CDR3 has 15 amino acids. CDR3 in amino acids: CASSQPTGGQETQYF. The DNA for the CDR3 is TGTGCCAGCAGCCAGCCGACAGGGGGACAAGAGACCCAGTACTTC.

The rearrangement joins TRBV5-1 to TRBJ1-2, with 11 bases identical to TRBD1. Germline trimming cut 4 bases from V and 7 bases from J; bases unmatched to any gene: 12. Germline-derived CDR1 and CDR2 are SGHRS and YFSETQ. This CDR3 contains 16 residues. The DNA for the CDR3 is TGCGCCAGCAGCCAGTTACAAGGACAGGGGGCGGGTGGCTACACCTTC. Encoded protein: CASSQLQGQGAGGYTF.

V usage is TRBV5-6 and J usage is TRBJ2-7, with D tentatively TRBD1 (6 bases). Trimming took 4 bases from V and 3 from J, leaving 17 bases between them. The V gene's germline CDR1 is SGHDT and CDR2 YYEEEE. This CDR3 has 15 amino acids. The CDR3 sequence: CASSPETGRGYEQYF. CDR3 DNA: TGTGCCAGCAGCCCGGAGACAGGCAGAGGCTACGAGCAGTACTTC.

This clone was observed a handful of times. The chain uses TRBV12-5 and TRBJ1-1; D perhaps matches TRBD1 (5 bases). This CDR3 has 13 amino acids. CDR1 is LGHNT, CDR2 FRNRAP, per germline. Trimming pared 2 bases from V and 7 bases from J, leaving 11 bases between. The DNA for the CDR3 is TGTGCTAGTGGTTTGACCCTAACAGGTGAAGCTTTCTTT. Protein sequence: CASGLTLTGEAFF.

In DNA form, the CDR3 reads TGCAGCGTCGGAGGGGGGGCAGGTCAGCCCCAGCATTTT. Translated: CSVGGGAGQPQHF. V usage is TRBV29-1 and J usage is TRBJ1-5; tentative D call: TRBD1 (6 bases). The length of the CDR3 is 13 residues. Germline CDR1 reads SQVTM; CDR2 reads ANQGSEA. V lost 6 bases, J lost 6 bases, and 15 bases lay in between.